One and the same sample provided the 10 T cell receptor beta chains below, sequenced in a study of blood T cells in healthy people across ages (dated by TCRdb to the mid-2010s). Libraries came from 5' RACE. Sequencing instrument: Illumina HiSeq 2500. A second roughly 6 to 11 cycle PCR used a sample-barcoded 5' primer and a J-beta primer mix. TCRdb reprocessed the public reads (quality trimming at Q25 with fastp, clone calling with MiXCR) and kept in-frame beta chains. When rows share a CDR3 protein, they turn into one entry using the most common DNA and genes. The sample table records some 1 million distinct CDR3 sequences; 40% to 55% of these occur just once. The top ten hold about 20% of the sample. The sequenced sample was blood. Receptors originate from an older woman in good health.

The V call is TRBV6-2 or TRBV6-3, the J call TRBJ2-5; D is possibly TRBD1 (5 bases). Trimming pared 5 bases from V and 2 bases from J, leaving 15 bases between. Germline values: CDR1 MNHEY, CDR2 SVGEGT. This CDR3 has 15 amino acids. The CDR3: CASSLGHPVQETQYF. CDR3 DNA sequence: TGTGCCAGCAGTCTCGGACATCCGGTACAAGAGACCCAGTACTTC.

The chain is built from TRBV6-5 and TRBJ2-1, with 11 bases aligning to TRBD2. Germline lookup yields CDR1 MNHEY and CDR2 SVGAGI. This CDR3 is built from 15 residues. The V segment lost 6 bases and the J segment 6 bases; nucleotides outside the gene matches: 7. CDR3 region: CASSDLAGGANEQFF. The CDR3 DNA reads TGTGCCAGCAGCGACCTAGCGGGGGGAGCCAATGAGCAGTTCTTC.

V usage is TRBV3-1 and J usage is TRBJ2-3; TRBD2 is a possible D gene (6 bases). Looked up from germline, CDR1 is LGHDT and CDR2 is YNNKEL (reference sequence). V was pared by 0 bases and J by 0 bases, with 13 bases between. This CDR3 has 17 amino acids. This chain's CDR3 is CASSQDRSGRSTDTQYF. The CDR3 DNA reads as TGTGCCAGCAGCCAAGATCGAAGCGGGCGAAGCACAGATACGCAGTATTTT.

This clonotype was seen more than once but under ten times. V gene TRBV6-1 combines with J gene TRBJ2-1, with unresolved D. The V end was cut by 5 bases, the J end by 6 bases, with 8 bases between. This CDR3 region has 12 residues. Per germline, CDR1 MNHNS and CDR2 SASEGT. The CDR3 region is CASSPDPNEQFF. DNA of the CDR3: TGTGCCAGCAGTCCCGATCCCAATGAGCAGTTCTTC.

This chain connects TRBV2 to TRBJ1-1; tentatively, D is TRBD1 (5 bases). This CDR3 contains 14 residues. The germline CDR1 and CDR2 sequences are SNHLY and FYNNEI. Trimming left V 6 bases short and J 4 bases short, with 15 bases between. CDR3 residues: CASRGREGSTEAFF. CDR3 DNA sequence: TGTGCCAGCAGGGGCCGGGAGGGGAGCACTGAAGCTTTCTTT.

The V call is TRBV20-1, the J call TRBJ2-3; the match to TRBD2 covers 8 bases. This CDR3 has 15 amino acids. CDR1 DFQATT and CDR2 SNEGSKA come from the germline V gene (reference sequence). Trimming took 0 bases from V and 6 from J; bases not matched to a gene: 8. CDR3 amino acids: CSARDPGGRRDTQYF. In nucleotides, the CDR3 is TGCAGTGCTAGAGATCCCGGCGGGAGGAGGGATACGCAGTATTTT.

This clonotype appeared a few times. This chain uses TRBV6-6 with TRBJ2-3; a weak D match, TRBD2 (6 bases). The CDR3 is 17 residues long. The germline gives CDR1 MNHNY, CDR2 SVGAGI (reference sequence). V lost 6 bases and J 10 bases, leaving 29 bases between the germline ends. CDR3: CASSRVSGAGRLGAQYF. The CDR3 region has the DNA TGTGCCAGCAGCCGAGTTTCCGGTGCAGGGAGGCTTGGGGCGCAGTATTTT.

In this sample, this clonotype turned up a few times. The chain uses TRBV6-5 and TRBJ2-3; D is perhaps TRBD2 (6 bases). Germline values: CDR1 MNHEY, CDR2 SVGAGI. The CDR3 runs 11 residues. The V gene lost 7 bases and the J gene lost 10 bases, with 12 bases spanning the gap. The CDR3 DNA is TGTGCCAGCAAGGGCCCGGGGGCGCAGTATTTT. Its protein is CASKGPGAQYF.

The chain joins TRBV20-1 to TRBJ2-3; 10 nucleotides line up with TRBD1. This CDR3 region has 17 residues. CDR1 is DFQATT and CDR2 is SNEGSKA in the germline V gene (reference sequence). J gave up 2 bases and V 6 bases, and 14 bases lay outside the gene matches. CDR3 region: CSAPTGGFLGDTDTQYF. CDR3 coding DNA: TGCAGTGCCCCGACAGGGGGCTTCTTGGGCGACACAGATACGCAGTATTTT.

The chain couples TRBV28 to TRBJ2-5, with TRBD1 matching over 12 bases. TRBJ2-7 explains the end of the DNA better; the J call may be wrong. Germline values: CDR1 MDHEN, CDR2 SYDVKM. CDR3 length equals 16 residues. The CDR3 spells CASSPGTGGEVYEQYF. The CDR3 DNA is TGTGCCAGCAGTCCCGGGACAGGGGGCGAGGTATACGAGCAGTACTTC.